The 5 T cell receptor beta chains reported below all come from one sample, sequenced in a study of Graves' ophthalmopathy and Graves' hyperthyroidism. Amplified TCR beta CDR3 regions were obtained using RNA transcripts as template. Scientists carried out first-round RT-PCR using HTBI primers and then a second-round multiplex PCR. TCRdb processed the multiplex PCR reads anew with MiXCR; each CDR3 protein has one entry. The sample has roughly 380,000 distinct CDR3 sequences; approximately 15% are singletons. The specimen was peripheral blood. All receptors derive from a woman aged 18-30 years with stable Graves' hyperthyroidism.

This clonotype was observed at least ten times. The chain employs TRBV12-3 or TRBV12-4 and TRBJ1-2; D uncertain. The V and J ends lost 7 bases and 2 bases respectively, with 8 bases between them. The CDR3 length is 12 residues. CDR3 bases: TGTGCCAGCACAGGCGTAAACTATGGCTACACCTTC. It yields the protein CASTGVNYGYTF.

This clonotype occurred many times. This chain joins TRBV12-3 or TRBV12-4 and TRBJ2-2; 8 nucleotides match TRBD2. CDR3 length: 15 amino acids. V was clipped by 6 bases and J by 6 bases; unmatched bases: 9. The CDR3 protein is CASSPGLAGPGELFF. The CDR3 DNA reads TGTGCCAGCAGCCCCGGACTAGCCGGACCCGGGGAGCTGTTTTTT.

The chain recombines TRBV6-5 with TRBJ1-5; possibly TRBD1 for D (6 bases). V was trimmed by 6 bases and J by 6 bases, leaving 12 bases between them. Looked up from germline, CDR1 is MNHEY and CDR2 is SVGAGI. CDR3 length equals 13 residues. CDR3 coding DNA: TGTGCCAGCAGCTACAGGGACGGTCAGCCCCAGCATTTT. This encodes CASSYRDGQPQHF.

This clonotype occurred many times. The rearrangement links TRBV11-1 to TRBJ1-3; D uncertain. This CDR3 spans 16 amino acids. CDR1 is SGHAT and CDR2 is FQDESV in the germline V gene (reference sequence). The V and J ends lost 3 bases and 9 bases respectively, with 21 bases between them. Here the CDR3 reads CASSLRVFGMWSTIYF. The DNA of the CDR3 is TGTGCCAGCAGCTTGAGAGTTTTCGGGATGTGGAGCACCATATATTTT.

This clonotype was recorded at least ten times. A junction end diverges from the germline sequence, so it may reflect a read error. This chain joins TRBV7-2 and TRBJ2-7, with 12 bases fitting TRBD2. Germline lookup yields CDR1 SGHTA and CDR2 FQGNSA. There are 13 residues in the CDR3. CDR3 loop: CASSLGPTSGGQF. The CDR3 DNA reads as TGTGCCAGCAGCTTGGGACCGACTAGCGGGGGCCAATTC.